This T cell receptor (beta chain) is from a study of T cells in Graves' hyperthyroidism and ophthalmopathy. Study-level results: It was a median around 6 months before onset that the model predicted ophthalmopathy.

This clonotype appeared many times. The antigen is unknown. Germline V gene lookup returns CDR1 MNHNS and CDR2 SASEGT. The CDR3 is made up of 16 amino acids. V was trimmed by 5 bases and J by 1 base, leaving 16 bases between them. Lactation, pregnancy, other autoimmune disease or uncontrolled infection led to exclusion of patients. The source material, RNA transcripts, was used to amplify TCR beta CDR3 regions. TCR CDR3 regions were first amplified by RT-PCR with HTBI primers. TCRdb re-called the multiplex PCR reads through MiXCR, storing one row per CDR3 protein. The sample lists under 350,000 distinct CDR3 sequences; over 15% were seen once.

Sequenced: blood. This receptor was obtained from an older woman with Graves' ophthalmopathy. This rearrangement joins TRBV6-1 to TRBJ2-3; a weak D match, TRBD2 (6 bases). CDR3 nucleotide sequence: TGTGCCAGCAGTCGAACGGGACTGACCGGCACAGATACGCAGTATTTT. It encodes CASSRTGLTGTDTQYF.